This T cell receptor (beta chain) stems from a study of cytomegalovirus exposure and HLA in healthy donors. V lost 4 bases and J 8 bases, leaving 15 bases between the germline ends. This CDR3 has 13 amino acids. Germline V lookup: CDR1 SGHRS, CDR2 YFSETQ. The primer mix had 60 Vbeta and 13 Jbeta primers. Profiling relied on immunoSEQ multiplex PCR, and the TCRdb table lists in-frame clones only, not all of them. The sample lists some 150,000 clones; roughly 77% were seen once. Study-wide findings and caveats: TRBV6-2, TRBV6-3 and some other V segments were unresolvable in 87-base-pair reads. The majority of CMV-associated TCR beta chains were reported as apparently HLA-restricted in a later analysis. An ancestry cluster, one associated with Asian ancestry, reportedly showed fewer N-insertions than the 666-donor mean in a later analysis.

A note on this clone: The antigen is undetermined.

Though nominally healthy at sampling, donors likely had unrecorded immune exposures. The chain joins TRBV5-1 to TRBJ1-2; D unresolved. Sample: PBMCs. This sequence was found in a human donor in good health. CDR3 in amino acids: CASSPGMDNGYTF. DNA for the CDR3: TGCGCCAGCAGCCCCGGGATGGATAACGGCTACACCTTC.